This record covers a single T cell receptor beta chain. Its target is unknown. Each sample had roughly 0.4 ug DNA, as two 200 ng replicates, at survey resolution. Sequencing was performed with immunoSEQ multiplex PCR; in TCRdb, only in-frame clones are kept and a portion is missing. The data contain some 3,700 clones, around 87% of them singletons. This entry belongs to a study of hypomethylating agent response in myelodysplastic syndrome. Study findings and constraints: Novel MDS antigen recognition by shared GLIPH2 clusters is possible but unvalidated.

The clonotype was recovered from a human donor with myelodysplastic syndrome. This specimen consisted of bone marrow, obtained before or after starting hypomethylating agent treatment for myelodysplastic syndrome (not recorded which).

The CDR3 bases are TGTGCCAGCAGGACAGGGGGTCATGAAAAACTGTTTTTT. It specifies CASRTGGHEKLFF. The chain couples TRBV6-1 to TRBJ1-4, with TRBD1 matching 9 bases. The CDR3 consists of 13 residues. Germline assignment: CDR1 MNHNS and CDR2 SASEGT. V was pared by 6 bases and J by 6 bases, with 2 bases of the junction left unmatched.